The clone carrying this TCR beta chain was recorded at least ten times. What it binds is unknown. The sample comes from a study of T cells in Graves' hyperthyroidism and ophthalmopathy. Turning to the study itself: The authors collected peripheral blood at initial diagnosis, before any treatment.

The CDR3 is 14 amino acids. The V gene's germline CDR1 is KGHSH and CDR2 LQKENI. The trim removed 7 bases at V and 7 bases at J, leaving 8 bases unmatched. Patients aged 18 to 65 had newly diagnosed hyperthyroidism that had lasted under 2 months. Sampled blood dates from first hyperthyroidism diagnosis, and it precedes any ophthalmopathy symptoms. RNA transcripts gave rise to amplified TCR beta CDR3 regions. HTBI primers were used for first-round RT-PCR of the TCR CDR3. TCRdb independently ran MiXCR on the multiplex PCR reads; one entry per CDR3 protein. Among around 380,000 distinct CDR3 sequences listed, about 14% were seen once. Whole-study results and caveats: Expanded thyroid clonotypes (above 0.001) were mostly also found in blood.

Sequenced: blood. The gene calls are TRBV18 and TRBJ1-5, with TRBD1 matching over 9 bases. The sequence was collected from a young man with Graves' hyperthyroidism that later progressed to Graves' ophthalmopathy. The CDR3 bases are TGTGCCAGCTGTTCCGGGACAGGGTCCCAGCCCCAGCATTTT. It encodes CASCSGTGSQPQHF.